This TCR beta chain appears in the sequencing data of a study of response to subunit inactivated influenza vaccine. TCRdb re-analysed the RT-PCR reads in MiXCR, keeping a single row per CDR3 protein. The sample carries about 830,000 distinct CDR3 sequences, approximately 18% recorded once. Regarding the study as a whole: It was the authors' suggestion that each seasonal influenza vaccination recruits few new T cells.

This CDR3 has 15 amino acids. CDR1 SGHAT and CDR2 FQNNGV come from the germline V gene. To note about this clonotype: Its antigen is unknown. One junction end disagrees with the germline gene, perhaps due to a read error.

The input for sequencing was PBMCs from blood, taken 5 days after vaccination. This TCR was recovered from a man aged 45-65 years who received an inactivated influenza vaccine. V and J are TRBV11-2 and TRBJ2-7; D remains ambiguous. For the CDR3, the DNA is TGTACCAGCAGCTTAGATCCAGGCGCCGCCTACGAGCAGTACTTC. It translates to CTSSLDPGAAYEQYF.